This record concerns one TCR beta chain sequence. The sample is drawn from a study of identical twins. TCRdb ran MiXCR on the 5' RACE reads and lists one entry per CDR3 protein. The sample has roughly 770,000 distinct CDR3 sequences; 18% are singletons. The ends were cut back, 3 bases at V and 4 bases at J, with 13 bases in the middle. The CDR3 contains 14 residues. Germline V gives CDR1 SNHLY, CDR2 FYNNEI. The same data also went into a second study, on T cells expressing NK-cell markers. From that study: Within the sequenced cohort of eight donors, seven exhibited HCMV seropositivity and one was seronegative.

The gene calls are TRBV2 and TRBJ2-7; D perhaps matches TRBD2 (5 bases). Material for sequencing was PBMCs. This clonotype was sampled from a woman between 18 and 30 years old in good health. CDR3 protein: CASSDLFRRYEQYF. Written as DNA, the CDR3 is TGTGCCAGCAGTGATTTGTTTCGGAGGTACGAGCAGTACTTC.